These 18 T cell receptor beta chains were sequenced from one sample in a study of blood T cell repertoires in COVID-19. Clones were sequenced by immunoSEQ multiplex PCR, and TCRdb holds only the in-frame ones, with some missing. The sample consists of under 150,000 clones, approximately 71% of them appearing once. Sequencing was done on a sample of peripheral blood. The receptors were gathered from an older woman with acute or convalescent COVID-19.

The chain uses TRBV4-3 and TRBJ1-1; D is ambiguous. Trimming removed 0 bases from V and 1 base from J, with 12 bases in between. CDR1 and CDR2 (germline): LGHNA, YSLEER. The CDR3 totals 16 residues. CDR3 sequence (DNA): TGCGCCAGCAGCCAAGATCGGGGAGTTAGGAACACTGAAGCTTTCTTT. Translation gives CASSQDRGVRNTEAFF.

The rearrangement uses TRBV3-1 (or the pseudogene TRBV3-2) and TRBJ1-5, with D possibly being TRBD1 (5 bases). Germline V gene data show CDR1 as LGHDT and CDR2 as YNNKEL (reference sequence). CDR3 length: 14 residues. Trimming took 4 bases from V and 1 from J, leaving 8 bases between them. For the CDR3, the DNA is TGTGCCAGCAGCCCGTCAGGGAGCAATCAGCCCCAGCATTTT. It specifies CASSPSGSNQPQHF.

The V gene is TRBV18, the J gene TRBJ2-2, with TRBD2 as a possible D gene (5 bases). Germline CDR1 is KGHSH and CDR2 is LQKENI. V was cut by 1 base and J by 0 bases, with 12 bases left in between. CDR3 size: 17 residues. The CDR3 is CASSPRGRPPNTGELFF. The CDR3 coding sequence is TGTGCCAGCTCACCACGAGGGCGGCCCCCGAACACCGGGGAGCTGTTTTTT.

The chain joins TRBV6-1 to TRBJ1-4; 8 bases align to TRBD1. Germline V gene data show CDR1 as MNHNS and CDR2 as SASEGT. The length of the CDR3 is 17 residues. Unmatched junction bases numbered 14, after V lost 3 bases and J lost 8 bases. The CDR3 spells CASSDRRGKRQGEKLFF. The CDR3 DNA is TGTGCCAGCAGTGACCGCAGGGGAAAGAGACAGGGGGAAAAACTGTTTTTT.

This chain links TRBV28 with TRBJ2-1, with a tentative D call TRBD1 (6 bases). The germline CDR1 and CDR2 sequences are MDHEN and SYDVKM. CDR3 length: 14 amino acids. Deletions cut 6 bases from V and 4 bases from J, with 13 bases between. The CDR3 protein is CASSRGQWYNEQFF. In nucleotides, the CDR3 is TGTGCCAGCAGCCGTGGACAGTGGTACAATGAGCAGTTCTTC.

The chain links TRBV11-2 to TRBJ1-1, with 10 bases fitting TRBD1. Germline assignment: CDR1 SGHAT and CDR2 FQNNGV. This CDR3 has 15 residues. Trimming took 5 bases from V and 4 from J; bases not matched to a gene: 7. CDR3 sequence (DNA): TGTGCCAGCAGCGTAAGCGGGACAGGGGTCACTGAAGCTTTCTTT. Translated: CASSVSGTGVTEAFF.

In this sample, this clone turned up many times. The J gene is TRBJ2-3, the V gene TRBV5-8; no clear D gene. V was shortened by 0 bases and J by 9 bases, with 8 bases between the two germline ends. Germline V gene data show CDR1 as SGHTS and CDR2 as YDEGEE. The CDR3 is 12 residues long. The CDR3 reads CASSLVKLTQYF. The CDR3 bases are TGTGCCAGCAGCTTGGTCAAATTGACGCAGTATTTT.

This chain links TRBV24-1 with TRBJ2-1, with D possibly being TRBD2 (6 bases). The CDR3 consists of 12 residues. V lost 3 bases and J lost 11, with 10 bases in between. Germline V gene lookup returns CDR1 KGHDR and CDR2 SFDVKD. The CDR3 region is CATSDAGPQQFF. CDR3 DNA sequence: TGTGCCACCAGTGATGCGGGACCGCAGCAGTTCTTC.

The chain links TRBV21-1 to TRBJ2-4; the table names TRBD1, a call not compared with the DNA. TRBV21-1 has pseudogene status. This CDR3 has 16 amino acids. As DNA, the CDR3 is TGTGCCAGCAGCCGAATCGGAGGACAGGGAGGAAACATTCAGTACTTC. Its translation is CASSRIGGQGGNIQYF.

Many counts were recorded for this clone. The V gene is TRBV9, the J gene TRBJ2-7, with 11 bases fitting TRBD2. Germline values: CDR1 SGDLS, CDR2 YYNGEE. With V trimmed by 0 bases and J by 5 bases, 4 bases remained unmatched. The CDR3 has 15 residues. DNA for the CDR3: TGTGCCAGCAGCGTAGGTAGCGGGAGGGCCGACGAGCAGTACTTC. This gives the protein CASSVGSGRADEQYF.

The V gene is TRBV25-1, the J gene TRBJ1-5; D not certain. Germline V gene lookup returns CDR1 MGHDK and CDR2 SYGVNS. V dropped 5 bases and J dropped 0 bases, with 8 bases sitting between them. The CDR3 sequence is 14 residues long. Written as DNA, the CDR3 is TGTGCCAGCAGTCCTCAGGCTAGCAATCAGCCCCAGCATTTT. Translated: CASSPQASNQPQHF.

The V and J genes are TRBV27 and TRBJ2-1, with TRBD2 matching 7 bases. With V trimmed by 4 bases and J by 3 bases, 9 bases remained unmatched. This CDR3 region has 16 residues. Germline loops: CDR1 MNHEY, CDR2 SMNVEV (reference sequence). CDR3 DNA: TGTGCCAGCAGTTCCCCGCGGGAGACTGGCTACAATGAGCAGTTCTTC. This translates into CASSSPRETGYNEQFF.

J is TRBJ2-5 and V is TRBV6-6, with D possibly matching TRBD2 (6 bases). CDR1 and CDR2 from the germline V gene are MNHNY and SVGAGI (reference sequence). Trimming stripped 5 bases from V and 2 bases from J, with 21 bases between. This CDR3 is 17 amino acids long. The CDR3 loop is CASSLGLGLGTQETQYF. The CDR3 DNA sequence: TGTGCCAGCAGTCTAGGACTGGGGTTAGGGACTCAAGAGACCCAGTACTTC.

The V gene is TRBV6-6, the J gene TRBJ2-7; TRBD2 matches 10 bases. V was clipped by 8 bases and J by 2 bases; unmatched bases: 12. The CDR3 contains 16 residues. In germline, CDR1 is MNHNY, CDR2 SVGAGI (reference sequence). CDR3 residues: CASQVSGLAGAYEQYF. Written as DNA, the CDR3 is TGTGCCAGCCAAGTTAGTGGGCTAGCGGGGGCCTACGAGCAGTACTTC.

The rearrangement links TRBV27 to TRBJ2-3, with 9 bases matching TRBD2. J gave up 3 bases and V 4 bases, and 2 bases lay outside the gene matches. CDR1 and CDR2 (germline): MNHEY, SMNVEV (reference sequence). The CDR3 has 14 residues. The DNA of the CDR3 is TGTGCCAGCAGTTGGCGGGAGGGGACAGATACGCAGTATTTT. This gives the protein CASSWREGTDTQYF.

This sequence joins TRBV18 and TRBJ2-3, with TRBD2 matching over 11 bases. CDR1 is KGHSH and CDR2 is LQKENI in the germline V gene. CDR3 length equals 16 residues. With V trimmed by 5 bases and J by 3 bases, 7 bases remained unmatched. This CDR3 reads CASSSPTSGVTDTQYF. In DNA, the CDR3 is TGTGCCAGCTCATCCCCGACTAGCGGGGTAACAGATACGCAGTATTTT.

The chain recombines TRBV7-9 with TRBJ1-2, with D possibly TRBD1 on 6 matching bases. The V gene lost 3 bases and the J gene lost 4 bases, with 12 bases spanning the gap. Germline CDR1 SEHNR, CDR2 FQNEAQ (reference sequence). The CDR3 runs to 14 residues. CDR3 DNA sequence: TGTGCCAGCAGCTTTACGACAGGCTCCTATGGCTACACCTTC. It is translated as CASSFTTGSYGYTF.

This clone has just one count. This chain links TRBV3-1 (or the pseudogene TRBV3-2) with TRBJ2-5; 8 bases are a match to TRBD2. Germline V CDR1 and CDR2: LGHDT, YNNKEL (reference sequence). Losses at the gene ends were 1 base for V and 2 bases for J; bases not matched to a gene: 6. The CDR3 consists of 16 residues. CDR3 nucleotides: TGTGCCAGCAGCCAAGGAACGGGAGGGCCTCAAGAGACCCAGTACTTC. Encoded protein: CASSQGTGGPQETQYF.